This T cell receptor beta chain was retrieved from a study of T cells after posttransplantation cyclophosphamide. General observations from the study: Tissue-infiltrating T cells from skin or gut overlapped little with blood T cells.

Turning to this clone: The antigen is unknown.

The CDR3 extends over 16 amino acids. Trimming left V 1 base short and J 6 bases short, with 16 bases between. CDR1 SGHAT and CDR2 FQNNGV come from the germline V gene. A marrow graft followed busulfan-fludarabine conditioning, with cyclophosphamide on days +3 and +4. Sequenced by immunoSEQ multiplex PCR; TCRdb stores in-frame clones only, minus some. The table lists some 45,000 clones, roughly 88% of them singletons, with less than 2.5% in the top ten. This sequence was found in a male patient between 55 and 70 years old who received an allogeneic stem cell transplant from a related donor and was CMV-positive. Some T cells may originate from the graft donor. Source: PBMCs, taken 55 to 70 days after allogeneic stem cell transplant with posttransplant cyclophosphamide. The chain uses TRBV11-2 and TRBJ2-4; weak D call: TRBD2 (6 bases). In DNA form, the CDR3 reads TGTGCCAGCAGCTTAGGTGGGGGGATCGGGGTAAACATTCAGTACTTC. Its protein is CASSLGGGIGVNIQYF.